The 7 T cell receptor beta chains presented below share a single source sample, sequenced in a study of control samples from healthy donors and cancer patients. Some clones are missing from TCRdb's copy, which holds only in-frame ones; the method was immunoSEQ multiplex PCR. The table includes tens of thousands of clones, roughly 91% detected once. Sample: blood. These TCRs come from a man in his fifties or sixties in good health.

The chain is built from TRBV7-9 and TRBJ2-4; D is possibly TRBD1 (6 bases). Trimming stripped 1 base from V and 2 bases from J, with 12 bases between. CDR3 length: 16 amino acids. Germline V gives CDR1 SEHNR, CDR2 FQNEAQ (reference sequence). The DNA for the CDR3 is TGTGCCAGCAGCTTAGGGCAGGGGAGTACCAAAAACATTCAGTACTTC. It encodes CASSLGQGSTKNIQYF.

This clone was picked up a small number of times. This CDR3 is CASSPSGDEQYF. CDR3 nucleotide sequence: TGTGCCAGCAGCCCTAGCGGGGACGAGCAGTACTTC. The rearrangement uses TRBV11-3 and TRBJ2-7, with 9 nucleotides matching TRBD2. CDR1 SGHNT and CDR2 YENEEA come from the germline V gene. J was trimmed by 5 bases and V by 5 bases; bases with no gene match: 1. The CDR3 length is 12 residues.

This chain joins TRBV18 and TRBJ1-1; maybe TRBD1 (5 bases). This CDR3 comprises 13 residues. Germline lookup yields CDR1 KGHSH and CDR2 LQKENI. V gave up 5 bases and J gave up 3 bases, with 10 bases separating them. Here the CDR3 DNA reads TGTGCCAGCTCAGCTGACAGCTACACTGAAGCTTTCTTT. It is translated as CASSADSYTEAFF.

The chain carries TRBV5-4 and TRBJ2-3; D is possibly TRBD2 (6 bases). Germline loops: CDR1 SGHNT, CDR2 YYREEE (reference sequence). Trimming took off 5 bases at V and 1 base at J, with 11 bases between the two ends. This CDR3 has 14 residues. CDR3 bases: TGTGCCAGCAGGCCCTCGGGGGGCACAGATACGCAGTATTTT. Protein product: CASRPSGGTDTQYF.

The rearrangement uses TRBV6-4 and TRBJ2-3, with TRBD1 as a possible D gene (5 bases). This CDR3 is 15 amino acids long. Germline assignment: CDR1 MRHNA and CDR2 SNTAGT. V lost 5 bases and J 1 base, leaving 13 bases between the germline ends. CDR3 amino acids: CASSTDQGGTDTQYF. DNA of the CDR3: TGTGCCAGCAGTACGGACCAGGGTGGCACAGATACGCAGTATTTT.

This clone turned up a few times. The chain is built from TRBV7-2 and TRBJ2-5; D gene uncertain. From germline, CDR1 is SGHTA and CDR2 FQGNSA. This CDR3 is 15 amino acids long. Deletions cut 5 bases from V and 1 base from J, with 14 bases between. CDR3 in amino acids: CASSVFTGRQETQYF. The CDR3 DNA follows: TGTGCCAGCAGCGTCTTTACCGGCCGCCAAGAGACCCAGTACTTC.

Concerning this clone: The sample contains more than one DNA sequence encoding this CDR3. V usage is TRBV9 and J usage is TRBJ1-3, with D perhaps matching TRBD1 (6 bases). This CDR3 is built from 15 residues. The germline V and J ends were trimmed by 0 bases and 4 bases, with 11 bases remaining between them. The germline CDR1 and CDR2 sequences are SGDLS and YYNGEE. CDR3 amino acids: CASSVGGGSGNTIYF. CDR3 nucleotide sequence: TGTGCCAGCAGCGTAGGAGGGGGGTCAGGAAACACCATATATTTT.